This TCR beta chain derives from a study of T cell responses to AZD1222 COVID-19 vaccine. General study findings and limits: Increased Spike-specific TCR breadth and depth were observed after two AZD1222 doses. At baseline, seropositivity was found in only six AZD1222 recipients. Spike-wide vaccine-associated CD4 TCRs dominated at 160-218 and 743-854. Donors, mostly white British, included more females; clonal diversity was possibly underestimated.

TCRdb keeps only in-frame clones here, not all; method: immunoSEQ multiplex PCR. Among roughly 96,000 clones listed, 80% to 90% were seen once. Looked up from germline, CDR1 is SEHNR and CDR2 is FQNEAQ (reference sequence). V was trimmed by 7 bases and J by 2 bases, leaving 12 bases between them. The CDR3 spans 13 residues. Concerning this clone: Antigen unknown.

The sample was peripheral blood, taken on day 0 of AZD1222 vaccination. This sequence was found in an adult in good health. The chain uses TRBV7-9 and TRBJ2-7, with a weak D call TRBD1 (6 bases). This CDR3 is CASTGDIPYEQYF. The CDR3 region has the DNA TGTGCCAGCACCGGGGACATCCCCTACGAGCAGTACTTC.